The present entry profiles one TCR beta chain with its context. This entry comes from a study of blood T cell repertoires in COVID-19. Study background: COVID-19 samples, acute and convalescent, were from the United States, Italy and Spain.

Trimming took off 1 base at V and 6 bases at J, with 13 bases between the two ends. This CDR3 is built from 14 residues. In germline, CDR1 is SNHLY, CDR2 FYNNEI. Assay: immunoSEQ multiplex PCR; the TCRdb copy retains only in-frame clones and omits some. The table has about 98,000 clones, 65% to 85% seen once. The chain links TRBV2 to TRBJ2-7; maybe TRBD2 (7 bases). What was sequenced was peripheral blood. The receptor was derived from a woman of 80 years or more with acute or convalescent COVID-19. CDR3 loop: CASSEGQGRGEQYF. CDR3 DNA sequence: TGTGCCAGCAGTGAAGGGCAGGGGAGGGGCGAGCAGTACTTC.